A selection of T cell receptor beta chains follows, all from one sample in a study of T cells in tumors after PD-1 blockade. The data were produced by immunoSEQ multiplex PCR, yet TCRdb's version contains in-frame clones alone and is incomplete. The sample has almost 35,000 clones; roughly 76% are singletons. The input for sequencing was PBMCs, taken after anti-PD-1 treatment. The receptors here all came from a human donor with basal cell carcinoma. The CDR3 runs from the conserved cysteine through the conserved F or W. The order of the fields is V gene, D gene, clone size, J gene, CDR3 DNA, CDR3 protein. A D gene is named only where the DNA matches it firmly. Expanded clones are given a class, and other clones once, few, many or no size at all.

V gene: TRBV9; D gene: .; clone size: few; J gene: TRBJ2-2; CDR3 DNA: TGTGCCAGCAGCCCCCAAGTGAGGACCGGGGAGCTGTTTTTT; CDR3 protein: CASSPQVRTGELFF
V gene: TRBV19; D gene: .; clone size: .; J gene: TRBJ1-2; CDR3 DNA: TGTGCCAGTAAAGCTCCGGGACCCCTCTATGGCTACACCTTC; CDR3 protein: CASKAPGPLYGYTF
V gene: TRBV5-4; D gene: TRBD2; clone size: .; J gene: TRBJ2-3; CDR3 DNA: TGTGCCAGCAGCCCTATCGGGGGGGCTGGAGATACGCAGTATTTT; CDR3 protein: CASSPIGGAGDTQYF
V gene: TRBV29-1; D gene: .; clone size: .; J gene: TRBJ1-1; CDR3 DNA: TGCAGCTACCTGGACAGCGTGAACACTGAAGCTTTCTTT; CDR3 protein: CSYLDSVNTEAFF
V gene: TRBV28; D gene: .; clone size: .; J gene: TRBJ1-3; CDR3 DNA: TGTGCCAGCAGCATCCAGAGTTCTGGAAACACCATATATTTT; CDR3 protein: CASSIQSSGNTIYF
V gene: TRBV27; D gene: .; clone size: .; J gene: TRBJ1-3; CDR3 DNA: TGTGCCACTTCTAACACCATATATTTT; CDR3 protein: CATSNTIYF
V gene: TRBV4-2; D gene: TRBD2; clone size: .; J gene: TRBJ2-3; CDR3 DNA: TGTGCCAGCAGCCAAGGCGAGGGACTAGCGGGTACAGATACGCAGTATTTT; CDR3 protein: CASSQGEGLAGTDTQYF
V gene: TRBV6-1; D gene: .; clone size: .; J gene: TRBJ2-4; CDR3 DNA: TGTGCCAGCAGTGAAACCCTAGACAGCCCCGGGGACATTCAGTACTTC; CDR3 protein: CASSETLDSPGDIQYF
V gene: TRBV19; D gene: .; clone size: .; J gene: TRBJ2-3; CDR3 DNA: TGTGCCAGTAGTATAATATCCGATAGCACAGATACGCAGTATTTT; CDR3 protein: CASSIISDSTDTQYF
V gene: TRBV5-1; D gene: .; clone size: .; J gene: TRBJ1-2; CDR3 DNA: TGCGCCAGCAGCTTGGAATCCCAGGGACGAGGCTACACCTTC; CDR3 protein: CASSLESQGRGYTF
V gene: TRBV6-5; D gene: .; clone size: .; J gene: TRBJ1-1; CDR3 DNA: TGTGCCAGTCTCTTACAGGGATTTAACACTGAAGCTTTCTTT; CDR3 protein: CASLLQGFNTEAFF
V gene: TRBV11-1; D gene: .; clone size: once; J gene: TRBJ2-1; CDR3 DNA: TGTGCCAGCAGCCCACGGACAGCTACCTACAATGAGCAGTTCTTC; CDR3 protein: CASSPRTATYNEQFF
V gene: TRBV3-1/TRBV3-2; D gene: .; clone size: few; J gene: TRBJ2-7; CDR3 DNA: TGTGCCAGCAGCCAAGTCTCGGCGGAGCAGTACTTC; CDR3 protein: CASSQVSAEQYF
V gene: TRBV7-3; D gene: .; clone size: .; J gene: TRBJ2-3; CDR3 DNA: TGTGCCAGCAGCTTAAATCCCTCGGGGGTCACAGATACGCAGTATTTT; CDR3 protein: CASSLNPSGVTDTQYF
V gene: TRBV7-2; D gene: TRBD2; clone size: .; J gene: TRBJ2-3; CDR3 DNA: TGTGCCAGCAGCCCACTAGCGGGAGGGGGCACAGATACGCAGTATTTT; CDR3 protein: CASSPLAGGGTDTQYF
V gene: TRBV6-4; D gene: TRBD1; clone size: .; J gene: TRBJ1-1; CDR3 DNA: TGTGCCAGCAGGATAGACAGGGGCGGAGACACTGAAGCTTTCTTT; CDR3 protein: CASRIDRGGDTEAFF
V gene: TRBV6-5; D gene: TRBD1; clone size: medium-sized; J gene: TRBJ1-6; CDR3 DNA: TGTGCCAGCAGTCCGACAGGGCCTTTTTCACCCCTCCACTTT; CDR3 protein: CASSPTGPFSPLHF
V gene: TRBV13; D gene: .; clone size: .; J gene: TRBJ2-3; CDR3 DNA: TGTGCCAGCAGCTTAAGAGGGGGGGCCACAGATACGCAGTATTTT; CDR3 protein: CASSLRGGATDTQYF
V gene: TRBV21-1; D gene: .; clone size: .; J gene: TRBJ1-2; CDR3 DNA: TGTGCCAGCAGCAAGTGCCCAGCGGTTCTAGGAGGCTACACCTTC; CDR3 protein: CASSKCPAVLGGYTF
V gene: TRBV28; D gene: TRBD1; clone size: few; J gene: TRBJ2-1; CDR3 DNA: TGTGCCAGCAGCCCTGGACAGGGGGGGTTCGATGAGCAGTTCTTC; CDR3 protein: CASSPGQGGFDEQFF
V gene: TRBV4-3; D gene: .; clone size: .; J gene: TRBJ2-2; CDR3 DNA: TGCGCCAGCAGCCAAGTCCAGGGATTGAACACCGGGGAGCTGTTTTTT; CDR3 protein: CASSQVQGLNTGELFF
V gene: TRBV7-8; D gene: .; clone size: once; J gene: TRBJ2-1; CDR3 DNA: TGTGCCAGCAGCCAACCATTCCGAAATAACAACAATGAGCAGTTCTTC; CDR3 protein: CASSQPFRNNNNEQFF
V gene: TRBV5-1; D gene: .; clone size: .; J gene: TRBJ2-7; CDR3 DNA: TGCGCCAGCAGCTTGGTCGCAGAATCCTACGAGCAGTACTTC; CDR3 protein: CASSLVAESYEQYF
V gene: TRBV19; D gene: .; clone size: .; J gene: TRBJ2-2; CDR3 DNA: TGTGCCAGTAGTTGGGACTCAGGCGGCGGGGAGCTGTTTTTT; CDR3 protein: CASSWDSGGGELFF
V gene: TRBV29-1; D gene: .; clone size: few; J gene: TRBJ2-2; CDR3 DNA: TGCAGCGTTGAAGACCAGCGCCGGGAAGCCGGGGAGCTGTTTTTT; CDR3 protein: CSVEDQRREAGELFF
V gene: TRBV19; D gene: .; clone size: .; J gene: TRBJ1-5; CDR3 DNA: TGTGCCAGTATGGGGTTTAGCAATCAGCCCCAGCATTTT; CDR3 protein: CASMGFSNQPQHF
V gene: TRBV4-3; D gene: .; clone size: .; J gene: TRBJ2-1; CDR3 DNA: TGCGCCAGCAGCCAAGAATTGGTCCCCGACAATGAGCAGTTCTTC; CDR3 protein: CASSQELVPDNEQFF
V gene: TRBV2; D gene: .; clone size: .; J gene: TRBJ1-5; CDR3 DNA: TGTGCCAGCAGTGAGGAGGGGACGTATAGCAATCAGCCCCAGCATTTT; CDR3 protein: CASSEEGTYSNQPQHF
V gene: TRBV7-3; D gene: TRBD1; clone size: few; J gene: TRBJ1-2; CDR3 DNA: TGTGCCAGCAGCCCTACCGGGACAGGATCTGGCTACACCTTC; CDR3 protein: CASSPTGTGSGYTF
V gene: TRBV30; D gene: .; clone size: .; J gene: TRBJ2-7; CDR3 DNA: TGTGCCTGGAGACAGGGAAATCGGTTCGAGCAGTACTTC; CDR3 protein: CAWRQGNRFEQYF
V gene: TRBV6-1; D gene: .; clone size: .; J gene: TRBJ2-3; CDR3 DNA: TGTGCCAGCAGTGAAGAGGTAGTTTCTTCGCAGTATTTT; CDR3 protein: CASSEEVVSSQYF
V gene: TRBV6-5; D gene: .; clone size: .; J gene: TRBJ1-1; CDR3 DNA: TGTGCCAGCAGTTACTCGACGCAGGGGAGGACTGAAGCTTTCTTT; CDR3 protein: CASSYSTQGRTEAFF
V gene: TRBV11-3; D gene: .; clone size: many; J gene: TRBJ2-5; CDR3 DNA: TGTGCCAGCAGCTTATTTACAGGGTTACAAGAGACCCAGTACTTC; CDR3 protein: CASSLFTGLQETQYF
V gene: TRBV5-4; D gene: .; clone size: .; J gene: TRBJ1-3; CDR3 DNA: TGTGCCAGCAGCTTGGTACCCTCTGCCGAGGCGGGAAACACCATATATTTT; CDR3 protein: CASSLVPSAEAGNTIYF
V gene: TRBV7-2; D gene: .; clone size: .; J gene: TRBJ2-3; CDR3 DNA: TGTGCCAGCAGCCCTCTCGCGGGGGCGGCAGATACGCAGTATTTT; CDR3 protein: CASSPLAGAADTQYF
V gene: TRBV4-1; D gene: TRBD2; clone size: .; J gene: TRBJ2-5; CDR3 DNA: TGCGCCAGCAGCCAAGGGAGCGGGGGCCCGGAGACCCAGTACTTC; CDR3 protein: CASSQGSGGPETQYF
V gene: TRBV6-2/TRBV6-3; D gene: TRBD1; clone size: .; J gene: TRBJ1-4; CDR3 DNA: TGTGCCAGCAGTTTCGGACAGGGGATAGGTGAAAAACTGTTTTTT; CDR3 protein: CASSFGQGIGEKLFF
V gene: TRBV7-7; D gene: TRBD1; clone size: .; J gene: TRBJ1-1; CDR3 DNA: TGTGCTAGCAGCCCCGGACAGGGTAGAAACACTGAAGCTTTCTTT; CDR3 protein: CASSPGQGRNTEAFF
V gene: TRBV6-5; D gene: .; clone size: .; J gene: TRBJ1-2; CDR3 DNA: TGTGCCAGCAGTTACAAGGGCAGGGGCGCTGGTGGCTACACCTTC; CDR3 protein: CASSYKGRGAGGYTF
V gene: TRBV21-1; D gene: .; clone size: few; J gene: TRBJ2-7; CDR3 DNA: TGTGCCAGCAGCAGAGGGGACGTGAAGGGGGAAGAGCAGTACTTC; CDR3 protein: CASSRGDVKGEEQYF
V gene: TRBV28; D gene: .; clone size: .; J gene: TRBJ2-5; CDR3 DNA: TGTGCCAGTAACCCGCCCGGGACCCAAGAGACCCAGTACTTC; CDR3 protein: CASNPPGTQETQYF